Below are 10 T cell receptor beta chains sequenced from a single sample in a study of CD8 T cells in Susac syndrome. Random-hexamer reverse transcription was applied to about 0.45 to 1 ug RNA. From the immunoSEQ multiplex PCR reads, TCRdb called clonotypes with MiXCR, one entry per CDR3 protein. The sample holds approximately 150,000 distinct CDR3 sequences; more than 90% are singletons and the top ten take 0.075% to 0.09%. Sequencing was done on a sample of CD4+ T cells from PBMCs. The receptor source for this set is a human donor with Susac syndrome.

The V gene is TRBV25-1, the J gene TRBJ2-3; TRBD1 agrees at 11 bases. This CDR3 is built from 15 residues. Germline lookup yields CDR1 MGHDK and CDR2 SYGVNS. Trimming took 2 bases from V and 5 from J; bases not matched to a gene: 3. CDR3 nucleotide sequence: TGTGCCAGCAGTGAAGCCGGGACAGGGGGAGATACGCAGTATTTT. This encodes CASSEAGTGGDTQYF.

V is TRBV21-1 and J is TRBJ1-6. TRBV21-1 constitutes a pseudogene. This CDR3 has 16 amino acids. The CDR3 is CASSKGKGSPNSPLHF. The CDR3 DNA reads TGTGCCAGCAGCAAAGGAAAGGGCTCCCCCAATTCACCCCTCCACTTT.

CDR3 residues: CSARRAGGPPEQFF. The CDR3, as DNA: TGCAGTGCTCGTAGGGCGGGAGGGCCGCCTGAGCAGTTCTTC. The gene calls are TRBV20-1 and TRBJ2-1; 9 bases fit TRBD2. V lost 5 bases and J lost 9; bases outside the gene matches: 11. Germline CDR1 is DFQATT and CDR2 is SNEGSKA (reference sequence). The CDR3 has 14 amino acids.

This chain connects TRBV11-2 to TRBJ1-6; D unresolved. The CDR3 is made up of 13 amino acids. V shed 0 bases and J shed 18 bases, with 15 bases lying between them. Germline CDR1 and CDR2: SGHAT and FQNNGV. The CDR3 reads CASSLDKGGNHHF. The CDR3 DNA sequence: TGTGCCAGCAGCTTAGATAAAGGTGGGAATCACCACTTT.

The chain is built from TRBV20-1 and TRBJ1-1; 10 bases agree with TRBD1. Germline assignment: CDR1 DFQATT and CDR2 SNEGSKA (reference sequence). V shed 4 bases, J shed 4 bases, and the junction held 6 bases outside the gene matches. The CDR3 spans 14 residues. The CDR3 spells CSATRTGGSTEAFF. The CDR3 nucleotides read TGCAGTGCTACTCGGACAGGGGGGAGCACTGAAGCTTTCTTT.

This chain uses TRBV3-1 with TRBJ2-5; the D gene could be TRBD1 or TRBD2 (5 bases each). V was trimmed by 6 bases and J by 5 bases, leaving 10 bases between them. Germline V lookup: CDR1 LGHDT, CDR2 YNNKEL (reference sequence). This CDR3 region has 12 residues. The CDR3 nucleotides read TGTGCCAGCAGGGGGGTGTCGGAGACCCAGTACTTC. Translated: CASRGVSETQYF.

The V and J genes are TRBV5-6 and TRBJ2-6; no firm D call. CDR3 length equals 15 residues. The germline V gene has CDR1 SGHDT and CDR2 YYEEEE. V dropped 0 bases and J dropped 4 bases, with 8 bases sitting between them. CDR3 region: CASSLGVSGANVLTF. CDR3 coding DNA: TGTGCCAGCAGCTTGGGAGTCTCAGGGGCCAACGTCCTGACTTTC.

The V gene is TRBV20-1, the J gene TRBJ2-1; D gene uncertain. CDR3 size: 11 residues. Germline-derived CDR1 and CDR2 are DFQATT and SNEGSKA (reference sequence). V lost 2 bases and J 12 bases, leaving 11 bases between the germline ends. For the CDR3, the DNA is TGCAGTGCTAGACTCGACCGTGGGCAGTTCTTC. This translates into CSARLDRGQFF.

The gene calls are TRBV2 and TRBJ1-1, with 9 positions matching TRBD1. Trimming removed 7 bases from V and 4 bases from J; junction bases left unmatched: 4. This CDR3 comprises 13 residues. Germline-derived CDR1 and CDR2 are SNHLY and FYNNEI. The CDR3 is CASKRDRATEAFF. The CDR3, as DNA: TGTGCCAGCAAAAGGGACAGGGCCACTGAAGCTTTCTTT.

This rearrangement joins TRBV19 to TRBJ2-1; D might be TRBD1 (6 bases). CDR1 and CDR2 from the germline V gene are LNHDA and SQIVND (reference sequence). This CDR3 comprises 16 residues. Trimming removed 1 base at V and 6 bases at J, with 16 bases between. CDR3 DNA: TGTGCCAGTAGTATAGGGGGACAAACCCCCTTCAATGAGCAGTTCTTC. Protein sequence: CASSIGGQTPFNEQFF.